This TCR beta chain was documented in a study of immune evolution from preneoplasia to lung adenocarcinoma. The repertoire was sequenced with immunoSEQ multiplex PCR; TCRdb's copy has only in-frame clones and lacks some. The sample lists roughly 4,800 clones, around four fifths occurring once. This CDR3 comprises 11 residues. V lost 4 bases and J 2 bases, leaving 3 bases between the germline ends. The germline V gene encodes CDR1 SGHNT and CDR2 YYREEE (reference sequence). The source material was FFPE adjacent normal lung tissue. The rearrangement joins TRBV5-4 to TRBJ2-5; D ambiguous. The receptor was derived from a donor of 70 years or more with lung adenocarcinoma. The CDR3 loop is CASSVQETQYF. The CDR3, as DNA: TGTGCCAGCAGCGTGCAAGAGACCCAGTACTTC.